The rows below give T cell receptor beta chains drawn from one sample of a study of blood T cell repertoires in COVID-19. Sequencing was performed with immunoSEQ multiplex PCR; in TCRdb, only in-frame clones are kept and a portion is missing. The sample records a few hundred thousand clones, over 75% being singletons. Source material: peripheral blood. The receptor source for this set is a man in his fifties or sixties with active or convalescent COVID-19. CDR3s include the opening cysteine and the closing phenylalanine or tryptophan. The D gene is left open where the match is weak. Where a row states a size, it is once, few, many or the class of an expanded clone; other rows omit it.

TRBV7-2,TRBD2,TRBJ2-7,17,once,CASSLEWASGNPYEQYF,TGTGCCAGCAGCTTAGAATGGGCTAGCGGGAACCCTTACGAGCAGTACTTC
TRBV28,.,TRBJ1-2,15,.,CASSTSGGFDYGYTF,TGTGCCAGCAGTACCAGCGGGGGTTTTGACTATGGCTACACCTTC
TRBV20-1,.,TRBJ2-1,11,.,CSAPSGFEQFF,TGCAGTGCTCCCTCAGGGTTCGAGCAGTTCTTC
TRBV18,.,TRBJ2-2,13,.,CASSGHRAGELFF,TGTGCCAGCTCAGGTCACAGGGCCGGGGAGCTGTTTTTT
TRBV4-3,TRBD2,TRBJ2-1,19,once,CASSQDTPKVAGAYNEQFF,TGCGCCAGCAGCCAAGATACCCCCAAAGTAGCGGGGGCCTACAATGAGCAGTTCTTC
TRBV28,.,TRBJ2-7,14,.,CASSLWGTSYEQYF,TGTGCCAGCAGTTTATGGGGCACCTCCTACGAGCAGTACTTC
TRBV5-4,TRBD2,TRBJ2-5,17,.,CASSLKQGPSGQETQYF,TGTGCCAGCAGCTTGAAGCAGGGCCCTAGCGGACAAGAGACCCAGTACTTC
TRBV7-9,TRBD2,TRBJ2-5,16,.,CASSSSLAGGRETQYF,TGTGCCAGCAGCTCGAGTTTAGCGGGGGGGCGAGAGACCCAGTACTTC
TRBV7-3,.,TRBJ2-3,14,.,CASGSSRVTDTQYF,TGTGCCAGCGGTTCCTCGCGGGTCACAGATACGCAGTATTTT
TRBV6-2/TRBV6-3,TRBD1,TRBJ1-5,16,.,CASSSHGTVLGGPQHF,TGTGCCAGCAGTAGCCACGGGACAGTTCTTGGGGGGCCCCAGCATTTT
TRBV15,TRBD1,TRBJ1-2,14,.,CATSRSGTAYGYTF,TGTGCCACCAGCAGATCCGGGACAGCCTATGGCTACACCTTC
TRBV7-6,TRBD2,TRBJ2-7,15,few,CASSLASGSSSAQYF,TGTGCCAGCAGCTTAGCTAGCGGGAGCTCTTCAGCGCAGTACTTC
TRBV7-2,.,TRBJ1-6,12,.,CASSRDTSPTHF,TGTGCCAGCAGCCGGGACACCTCCCCCACCCACTTT
TRBV7-7,.,TRBJ1-5,13,.,CASSLDRGQPQHF,TGTGCCAGCAGCTTAGACCGAGGTCAGCCCCAGCATTTT
TRBV6-2/TRBV6-3,.,TRBJ1-5,12,once,CASSFRDQPQHF,TGTGCCAGCAGCTTCAGGGATCAGCCCCAGCATTTT
TRBV19,.,TRBJ2-7,15,.,CASSVTGTIDYEQYF,TGTGCCAGTAGTGTTACCGGGACAATAGACTACGAGCAGTACTTC
TRBV27,TRBD1,TRBJ1-6,16,.,CASSLLLGQAHGALHF,TGTGCCAGCAGTTTGCTTCTAGGACAGGCCCACGGGGCCCTCCACTTT
TRBV7-9,.,TRBJ1-2,13,.,CASSLGIRAGYTF,TGTGCCAGCAGCTTAGGAATAAGAGCTGGCTACACCTTC
TRBV5-4,.,TRBJ1-1,13,once,CASSLAQNTEAFF,TGTGCCAGCAGCTTGGCCCAGAACACTGAAGCTTTCTTT
TRBV5-4,.,TRBJ2-2,16,.,CASSLPGQRNTGELFF,TGTGCCAGCAGCTTACCTGGACAGCGGAACACCGGGGAGCTGTTTTTT
TRBV28,.,TRBJ1-5,15,.,CASTGGGGTDQPQHF,TGTGCCAGCACTGGAGGGGGAGGGACTGATCAGCCCCAGCATTTT
TRBV5-1,TRBD1,TRBJ1-1,18,.,CASSLWGTGNGPDTEAFF,TGCGCCAGCAGCTTGTGGGGGACAGGGAACGGTCCGGACACTGAAGCTTTCTTT
TRBV2,.,TRBJ2-1,15,.,CASSENRTPGNEQFF,TGTGCCAGCAGTGAAAACAGGACCCCAGGGAATGAGCAGTTCTTC
TRBV4-3,.,TRBJ1-4,13,.,CASSQAGDEKLFF,TGCGCCAGCAGCCAAGCAGGGGATGAAAAACTGTTTTTT
TRBV27,.,TRBJ1-1,12,.,CASSGFEAEAFF,TGTGCCAGCAGTGGATTTGAGGCTGAAGCTTTCTTT
TRBV19,TRBD2,TRBJ2-5,14,.,CASSEGPGGRTQYF,TGTGCCAGTAGTGAGGGACCGGGAGGACGGACCCAGTACTTC
TRBV18,TRBD1,TRBJ2-1,13,.,CASSPGTGWEQFF,TGTGCCAGCTCACCAGGGACAGGGTGGGAGCAGTTCTTC
TRBV7-9,TRBD1,TRBJ1-2,14,.,CASSLDWDRSSYTF,TGTGCCAGCAGCTTAGATTGGGACAGGTCAAGCTACACCTTC
TRBV6-2/TRBV6-3,.,TRBJ1-1,13,.,CASSYGGNTEAFF,TGTGCCAGCAGTTACGGAGGGAACACTGAAGCTTTCTTT
TRBV15,.,TRBJ2-7,15,.,CATRWDTLNSYEQYF,TGTGCCACCCGGTGGGACACTCTAAACTCCTACGAGCAGTACTTC
TRBV10-3,.,TRBJ1-2,14,.,CAISVPGTLYGYTF,TGTGCCATCAGTGTTCCCGGGACACTCTATGGCTACACCTTC
TRBV5-4,TRBD1,TRBJ1-5,14,.,CASSRDRVGQPQHF,TGTGCCAGCAGCCGGGACAGGGTTGGCCAGCCCCAGCATTTT
TRBV27,TRBD1,TRBJ2-7,15,.,CASSSTGTAPYEQYF,TGTGCCAGCAGTTCCACCGGGACAGCTCCCTACGAGCAGTACTTC
TRBV30,.,TRBJ1-5,13,.,CAWSFTGRQPQHF,TGTGCCTGGAGTTTCACAGGGCGGCAGCCCCAGCATTTT
TRBV3-1/TRBV3-2,.,TRBJ2-2,14,.,CASSSLRGKGELFF,TGTGCCAGCAGCTCACTTAGGGGAAAAGGGGAGCTGTTTTTT